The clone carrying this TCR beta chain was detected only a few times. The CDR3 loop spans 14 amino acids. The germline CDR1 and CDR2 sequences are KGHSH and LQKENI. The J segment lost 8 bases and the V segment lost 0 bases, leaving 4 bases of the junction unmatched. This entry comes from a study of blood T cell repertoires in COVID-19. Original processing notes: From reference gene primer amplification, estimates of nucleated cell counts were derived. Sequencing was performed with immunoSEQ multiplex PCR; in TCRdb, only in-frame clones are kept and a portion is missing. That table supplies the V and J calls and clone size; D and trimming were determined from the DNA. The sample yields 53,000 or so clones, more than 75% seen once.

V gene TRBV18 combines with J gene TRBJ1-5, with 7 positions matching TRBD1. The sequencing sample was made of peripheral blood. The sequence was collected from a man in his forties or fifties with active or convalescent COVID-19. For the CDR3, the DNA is TGTGCCAGCTCACCACCTAACAGGGGTGAGCCCCAGCATTTT. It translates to CASSPPNRGEPQHF.